The 30 T cell receptor beta chains reported below all come from one sample, sequenced in a study of blood T cell repertoires in COVID-19. TCRdb keeps only in-frame clones here, not all; method: immunoSEQ multiplex PCR. The table lists 160,000 or so clones, 80% to 90% of them singletons. The specimen was PBMCs or T cells enriched from blood (not recorded which). Receptors were obtained from a woman aged 50 to 65 who had recovered from COVID-19.

The CDR3 DNA is TGTGCCACCAGTAGGACTAGCGGGGGAGGCACAGATACGCAGTATTTT. Amino acids: CATSRTSGGGTDTQYF. The chain recombines TRBV24-1 with TRBJ2-3; 13 bases line up with TRBD2. Germline trimming cut 6 bases from V and 1 base from J; bases unmatched to any gene: 3. Per germline, CDR1 KGHDR and CDR2 SFDVKD. This CDR3 is 16 amino acids long.

This clone occurred once. The V and J genes are TRBV29-1 and TRBJ1-5, with D tentatively TRBD1 (6 bases). The CDR3 covers 15 residues. The germline gives CDR1 SQVTM, CDR2 ANQGSEA. Trimming took 7 bases from V and 5 from J, leaving 21 bases between them. For the CDR3, the DNA is TGCAGCGCCCAAGGGCTGGGGGGGCCTGATCAGCCCCAGCATTTT. As protein: CSAQGLGGPDQPQHF.

The chain recombines TRBV2 with TRBJ2-5; 10 bases agree with TRBD2. In germline, CDR1 is SNHLY, CDR2 FYNNEI. V shed 7 bases, J shed 3 bases, and the junction held 11 bases outside the gene matches. This CDR3 is built from 16 residues. CDR3 loop: CASTGSSGGPKETQYF. For the CDR3, the DNA is TGTGCCAGCACGGGTTCTAGCGGGGGTCCCAAAGAGACCCAGTACTTC.

CDR3 in amino acids: CASSILPNYGYTF. CDR3 coding DNA: TGTGCCAGTAGTATCCTCCCTAACTATGGCTACACCTTC. This chain uses TRBV19 with TRBJ1-2; D is unclear. CDR3 size: 13 residues. Germline V gives CDR1 LNHDA, CDR2 SQIVND (reference sequence). Trimming cost V 3 bases and J 0 bases, with 5 bases left between them.

The gene calls are TRBV3-1 (or the pseudogene TRBV3-2) and TRBJ1-4; D call uncertain. CDR1 and CDR2 (germline): LGHDT, YNNKEL (reference sequence). The ends were cut back, 3 bases at V and 12 bases at J, with 8 bases in the middle. The CDR3 loop spans 11 amino acids. The CDR3 coding sequence is TGTGCCAGCAGCCAGAAGCGGGAACTGTTTTTT. It codes for CASSQKRELFF.

This clone showed up just once. The chain has TRBV19 and TRBJ2-5; no reliable D call. The CDR3 extends over 16 amino acids. CDR1 and CDR2 (germline): LNHDA, SQIVND (reference sequence). Trimming shortened V by 5 bases and J by 5 bases, and 21 bases separated the two germline ends. The CDR3 spells CASSPNFPQKTETQYF. The CDR3 DNA is TGTGCCAGTAGTCCAAACTTCCCCCAAAAAACGGAGACCCAGTACTTC.

The chain couples TRBV7-2 to TRBJ2-2, with TRBD1 matching over 8 bases. Unmatched junction bases numbered 17, after V lost 5 bases and J lost 3 bases. Germline V CDR1 and CDR2: SGHTA, FQGNSA. The CDR3 totals 19 residues. The DNA of the CDR3 is TGTGCCAGCAGCCTCCGCCCCAACCTCAGGGGGCAGCACACCGGGGAGCTGTTTTTT. This codes for CASSLRPNLRGQHTGELFF.

The rearrangement links TRBV5-5 to TRBJ1-6; 10 positions match TRBD1. J was trimmed by 7 bases and V by 5 bases; bases with no gene match: 3. The CDR3 has 14 residues. Germline loops: CDR1 SGHKS, CDR2 YYEKEE (reference sequence). The CDR3 here is CASSRTGGNSPLHF. Here the CDR3 DNA reads TGTGCCAGCAGTCGGACAGGGGGGAATTCACCCCTCCACTTT.

V usage is TRBV11-2 and J usage is TRBJ2-2; the match to TRBD1 covers 8 bases. Germline trimming cut 0 bases from V and 0 bases from J; bases unmatched to any gene: 9. The length of the CDR3 is 19 residues. The germline V gene has CDR1 SGHAT and CDR2 FQNNGV. The CDR3 is CASSLDVYGGQANTGELFF. CDR3 coding DNA: TGTGCCAGCAGCTTAGATGTTTACGGGGGACAGGCGAACACCGGGGAGCTGTTTTTT.

The J gene is TRBJ1-2, the V gene TRBV4-3; maybe TRBD1 (5 bases). Looked up from germline, CDR1 is LGHNA and CDR2 is YSLEER. This CDR3 is built from 15 residues. Between the trimmed V and J ends, which lost 1 base and 7 bases, there was a span of 16 bases. The CDR3 reads CASSQGSSGRGGYTF. CDR3 in DNA: TGCGCCAGCAGCCAAGGGTCGTCAGGGCGGGGTGGCTACACCTTC.

The V and J genes are TRBV3-1 (or the pseudogene TRBV3-2) and TRBJ2-1; 13 bases match TRBD2. V dropped 0 bases and J dropped 0; count of bases not matched to a gene: 11. CDR3 length: 21 amino acids. Germline-derived CDR1 and CDR2 are LGHDT and YNNKEL (reference sequence). CDR3 sequence reads: CASSQESPGTSGVSSYNEQFF. For the CDR3, the DNA is TGTGCCAGCAGCCAAGAGTCGCCCGGGACTAGCGGGGTTAGCTCCTACAATGAGCAGTTCTTC.

This chain connects TRBV11-3 to TRBJ2-5; the match to TRBD1 covers 9 bases. CDR1 is SGHNT and CDR2 is YENEEA in the germline V gene. This CDR3 is built from 17 residues. The V and J ends lost 0 bases and 4 bases, in that order; junction bases with no gene match: 9. In nucleotides, the CDR3 is TGTGCCAGCAGCTTAGATCTAGGGACAGGGACAGCAGAGACCCAGTACTTC. Amino acid sequence: CASSLDLGTGTAETQYF.

The chain carries TRBV2 and TRBJ1-2; D ambiguous. Trimming pared 1 base from V and 4 bases from J, leaving 7 bases between. Germline CDR1 is SNHLY and CDR2 is FYNNEI. The CDR3 has 13 residues. Written as DNA, the CDR3 is TGTGCCAGCAGTGAAGTGGAGACCTATGGCTACACCTTC. Its translation: CASSEVETYGYTF.

The chain joins TRBV9 to TRBJ1-3; the match to TRBD1 covers 8 bases. CDR1 is SGDLS, CDR2 YYNGEE, per germline. This CDR3 region has 15 residues. V dropped 1 base and J dropped 4; count of bases not matched to a gene: 4. The CDR3 loop is CASSVSRTGGNTIYF. The DNA for the CDR3 is TGTGCCAGCAGCGTATCGCGGACAGGGGGAAACACCATATATTTT.

The V gene is TRBV28, the J gene TRBJ1-4; D gene unclear. CDR1 and CDR2 from the germline V gene are MDHEN and SYDVKM. This CDR3 is built from 15 residues. V was shortened by 7 bases and J by 4 bases, with 16 bases between the two germline ends. The CDR3 DNA reads as TGTGCCAGCACCCAATCCAGGATGGGTAATGAAAAACTGTTTTTT. Protein: CASTQSRMGNEKLFF.

The rearrangement links TRBV10-3 to TRBJ2-3; 8 bases line up with TRBD2. CDR3 size: 15 residues. Germline CDR1 and CDR2: ENHRY and SYGVKD. V was pared by 0 bases and J by 3 bases, with 2 bases of the junction left unmatched. Here the CDR3 DNA reads TGTGCCATCAGTGAGTCTACTAGCGGAACAGATACGCAGTATTTT. Its protein is CAISESTSGTDTQYF.

The V call is TRBV5-1, the J call TRBJ2-2, with TRBD1 identical over 10 bases. V dropped 0 bases and J dropped 6; count of bases not matched to a gene: 5. The CDR3 loop spans 16 amino acids. Germline-derived CDR1 and CDR2 are SGHRS and YFSETQ. The CDR3 sequence: CASSLALGQGSGELFF. CDR3 sequence (DNA): TGCGCCAGCAGCTTGGCTTTGGGACAGGGGTCCGGGGAGCTGTTTTTT.

This clone has only one observation. The chain links TRBV7-8 to TRBJ2-7; possible D gene TRBD2, 6 bases. V gave up 1 base and J gave up 4 bases, with 14 bases separating them. The CDR3 contains 15 residues. CDR1 and CDR2 from the germline V gene are SGHVS and FQNEAQ. This CDR3 is CASSLGGERGYEQYF. CDR3 DNA: TGTGCCAGCAGCTTAGGCGGGGAAAGAGGTTACGAGCAGTACTTC.

This chain links TRBV11-2 with TRBJ2-1, with TRBD2 matching over 8 bases. Germline CDR1 SGHAT, CDR2 FQNNGV. The CDR3 has 17 amino acids. V trimming: 1 base; J trimming: 11 bases; junction bases outside the gene matches: 16. CDR3 sequence (DNA): TGTGCCAGCAGCTTAGTAACTAGCGGAGTGGACTACAAGAAGCAGTTCTTC. It translates to CASSLVTSGVDYKKQFF.

The chain joins TRBV19 to TRBJ1-2; 7 nucleotides line up with TRBD1. The CDR3 consists of 17 residues. The germline V gene has CDR1 LNHDA and CDR2 SQIVND (reference sequence). After removal of 6 bases from V and 1 base from J, the junction contained 14 bases not matched to a gene. Written as DNA, the CDR3 is TGTGCCAGTAGGAATGACTACGGACAGGCGATTAACTATGGCTACACCTTC. Translating gives CASRNDYGQAINYGYTF.

This chain links TRBV28 with TRBJ2-1; 7 positions match TRBD1. After removal of 5 bases from V and 1 base from J, the junction contained 8 bases not matched to a gene. Germline V lookup: CDR1 MDHEN, CDR2 SYDVKM. This CDR3 is 16 amino acids long. CDR3 DNA sequence: TGTGCCAGCAGTCCGTTTCGACAGGGTTCCTACAATGAGCAGTTCTTC. Protein sequence: CASSPFRQGSYNEQFF.

The chain couples TRBV28 to TRBJ1-2; 7 bases are shared with TRBD1. J gave up 6 bases and V 7 bases, and 11 bases lay outside the gene matches. CDR1 and CDR2 (germline): MDHEN, SYDVKM. The length of the CDR3 is 14 residues. The CDR3 reads CASIPDRQGNGYTF. In DNA, the CDR3 is TGTGCCAGCATCCCCGACAGACAGGGAAATGGCTACACCTTC.

This chain links TRBV5-4 with TRBJ2-5; the D gene is possibly TRBD2 (6 bases). The CDR3 contains 18 residues. Trimming removed 1 base at V and 2 bases at J, with 21 bases between. Germline CDR1 is SGHNT and CDR2 is YYREEE (reference sequence). CDR3 residues: CASSLLAGSRALQETQYF. CDR3 bases: TGTGCCAGCAGCTTGTTGGCGGGGTCGCGGGCCCTACAAGAGACCCAGTACTTC.

V is TRBV18 and J is TRBJ1-6; D might be TRBD1 (5 bases). The CDR3 length is 16 residues. V gave up 4 bases and J gave up 11 bases, with 21 bases separating them. In germline, CDR1 is KGHSH, CDR2 LQKENI. CDR3 in DNA: TGTGCCAGCTCACAGTACGGTAGAGGGGAGGCGGCACCCCTCCACTTT. The encoded protein is CASSQYGRGEAAPLHF. The full variable domain, rest sourced from reference TRBV18 and TRBJ1-6, is NAGVMQNPRHLVRRRGQEARLRCSPMKGHSHVYWYRQLPEEGLKFMVYLQKENIIDESGMPKERFSAEFPKEGPSILRIQQVVRGDSAAYFCASSQYGRGEAAPLHFGNGTRLTVT.

The V gene is TRBV12-3 or TRBV12-4, the J gene TRBJ1-2, with D perhaps matching TRBD1 (5 bases). V gave up 6 bases and J gave up 6 bases, with 14 bases separating them. CDR3 length equals 13 residues. The CDR3 coding sequence is TGTGCCAGCAGAGCGGGACCGCCGCATGGCTACACCTTC. Its translation is CASRAGPPHGYTF.

The gene calls are TRBV28 and TRBJ1-1; no reliable D call. The CDR3 is 12 amino acids. Germline lookup yields CDR1 MDHEN and CDR2 SYDVKM. Deletions cut 7 bases from V and 3 bases from J, with 9 bases between. This CDR3 is CASTNEYTEAFF. As DNA, the CDR3 is TGTGCCAGCACTAATGAGTACACTGAAGCTTTCTTT.

J is TRBJ2-3 and V is TRBV11-1, with 8 bases matching TRBD2. The germline CDR1 and CDR2 sequences are SGHAT and FQDESV (reference sequence). With V trimmed by 6 bases and J by 0 bases, 8 bases remained unmatched. There are 16 residues in the CDR3. The CDR3 region has the DNA TGTGCCAGCAGAACCGGGTCTAGCGGGAGCACAGATACGCAGTATTTT. It is translated as CASRTGSSGSTDTQYF.

This rearrangement joins TRBV6-5 to TRBJ2-7, with D perhaps TRBD2 (5 bases). Germline-derived CDR1 and CDR2 are MNHEY and SVGAGI. The CDR3 has 15 amino acids. With 0 bases removed from V and 7 bases from J, the gap between germline ends came to 16 bases. The CDR3 DNA is TGTGCCAGCAGTTACTCGGCAAGCGGAGTTGGGGAGCAGTACTTC. It codes for CASSYSASGVGEQYF.

The chain joins TRBV5-4 to TRBJ2-1, with 9 nucleotides matching TRBD2. This CDR3 is 15 amino acids long. V trimming: 4 bases; J trimming: 9 bases; junction bases outside the gene matches: 11. From germline, CDR1 is SGHNT and CDR2 YYREEE (reference sequence). The CDR3 DNA sequence: TGTGCCAGCAGCCCCGGGACTAGCATCCCGGGTGAGCAGTTCTTC. Translated: CASSPGTSIPGEQFF.

This clone was counted only a few times. The chain is built from TRBV11-2 and TRBJ1-1; D is undetermined. The CDR3 spans 13 residues. Per the germline V gene, CDR1 is SGHAT and CDR2 is FQNNGV. The V end was cut by 3 bases, the J end by 1 base, with 6 bases between. The DNA of the CDR3 is TGTGCCAGCAGCTTTTCAGGGAACACTGAAGCTTTCTTT. Amino acid sequence: CASSFSGNTEAFF.